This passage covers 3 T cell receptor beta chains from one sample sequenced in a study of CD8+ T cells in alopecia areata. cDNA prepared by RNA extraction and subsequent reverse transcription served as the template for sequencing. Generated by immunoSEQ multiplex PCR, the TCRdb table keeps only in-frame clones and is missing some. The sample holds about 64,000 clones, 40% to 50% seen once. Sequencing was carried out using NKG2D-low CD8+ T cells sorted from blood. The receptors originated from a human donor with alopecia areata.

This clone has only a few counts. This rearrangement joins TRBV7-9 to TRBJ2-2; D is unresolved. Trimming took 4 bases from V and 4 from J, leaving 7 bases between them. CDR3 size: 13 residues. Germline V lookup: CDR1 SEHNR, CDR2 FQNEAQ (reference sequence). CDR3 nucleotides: TGTGCCAGCAGCTCCGGTCCCACCGGGGAGCTGTTTTTT. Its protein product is CASSSGPTGELFF.

CDR3 in DNA: TGTGCCAGCAGCGACCCATCCGCCTTCAGGGGTCGGGCTTTCTTT. The encoded protein is CASSDPSAFRGRAFF. The V call is TRBV7-9, the J call TRBJ1-1; tentatively, D is TRBD1 (6 bases). The germline V and J ends were trimmed by 5 bases and 11 bases, with 24 bases remaining between them. The CDR3 length is 15 residues. Looked up from germline, CDR1 is SEHNR and CDR2 is FQNEAQ (reference sequence).

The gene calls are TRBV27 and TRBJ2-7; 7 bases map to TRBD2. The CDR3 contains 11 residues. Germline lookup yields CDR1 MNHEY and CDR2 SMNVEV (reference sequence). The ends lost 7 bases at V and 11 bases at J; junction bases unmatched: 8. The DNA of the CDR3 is TGTGCCAGCATTACCGAGGGAGGGAAGTACTTC. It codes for CASITEGGKYF.